The 14 T cell receptor beta chains in this list originate from one sample, sequenced in a study of blood T cell repertoires in COVID-19. The repertoire was sequenced with immunoSEQ multiplex PCR; TCRdb's copy has only in-frame clones and lacks some. The sample comprises about 170,000 clones, approximately 89% of which are singletons, and roughly 0.8% rests with the top ten. The sample taken for sequencing was PBMCs or T cells enriched from blood (not recorded which). The receptors originated from a young woman who had recovered from COVID-19.

The V call is TRBV11-2, the J call TRBJ1-2, with 9 bases matching TRBD1. V lost 4 bases, J lost 3 bases, and 6 bases stayed unmatched. This CDR3 has 15 residues. The germline V gene encodes CDR1 SGHAT and CDR2 FQNNGV. Written as DNA, the CDR3 is TGTGCCAGCAGCTCAACAGGGGGCCCTGACTATGGCTACACCTTC. Its translation is CASSSTGGPDYGYTF.

The chain is built from TRBV27 and TRBJ1-5; 7 bases are a match to TRBD1. Germline CDR1 is MNHEY and CDR2 is SMNVEV (reference sequence). The J segment lost 2 bases and the V segment lost 3 bases, leaving 13 bases of the junction unmatched. The CDR3 runs to 18 residues. The DNA of the CDR3 is TGTGCCAGCAGTTTTAGGATTCCCGACAGGGCTGGCAATCAGCCCCAGCATTTT. Protein: CASSFRIPDRAGNQPQHF.

To note about this clone: The junction differs from germline at one of its ends, possibly a read error. The J gene is TRBJ2-7, the V gene TRBV7-7; weak D call: TRBD1 (5 bases). The CDR3 consists of 15 residues. CDR1 is SSHAT and CDR2 is FNYEAQ in the germline V gene (reference sequence). The CDR3 protein is CASSFHRQSSYEQYF. Here the CDR3 DNA reads TGTGCTAGCAGCTTCCACAGGCAGAGCTCCTACGAGCAGTACTTC.

The chain combines TRBV30 with TRBJ2-1, with TRBD2 matching over 10 bases. V shed 3 bases, J shed 5 bases, and the junction held 1 base outside the gene matches. CDR1 is GTSNPN, CDR2 SVGIG, per germline (reference sequence). CDR3 size: 13 residues. CDR3: CAWSGLADNEQFF. CDR3 sequence (DNA): TGTGCCTGGAGCGGACTAGCGGACAATGAGCAGTTCTTC.

The chain couples TRBV27 to TRBJ1-6; D not certain. The CDR3 extends over 16 amino acids. Trimming left V 5 bases short and J 0 bases short, with 11 bases between. Germline assignment: CDR1 MNHEY and CDR2 SMNVEV (reference sequence). CDR3 nucleotide sequence: TGTGCCAGCAGTCTATTCCATAGCTCCTATAATTCACCCCTCCACTTT. Translating it yields CASSLFHSSYNSPLHF.

V is TRBV4-1 and J is TRBJ2-1; TRBD1 agrees at 7 bases. CDR1 is MGHRA, CDR2 YSYEKL, per germline. This CDR3 comprises 14 residues. The trim removed 5 bases at V and 4 bases at J, leaving 5 bases unmatched. CDR3 coding DNA: TGCGCCAGCAGCGACAGGGCGAGTTACAATGAGCAGTTCTTC. Translation gives CASSDRASYNEQFF.

The chain links TRBV5-1 to TRBJ2-3; maybe TRBD2 (5 bases). The CDR3 runs to 15 residues. Germline V gene data show CDR1 as SGHRS and CDR2 as YFSETQ. Trimming took 1 base from V and 8 from J, leaving 17 bases between them. The CDR3 DNA follows: TGCGCCAGCAGCTTGACTAGTGAGATGGCTCCTACGCAGTATTTT. It codes for CASSLTSEMAPTQYF.

This clone was counted once. The chain couples TRBV3-1 (or the pseudogene TRBV3-2) to TRBJ2-7; 7 positions match TRBD2. The germline V gene encodes CDR1 LGHDT and CDR2 YNNKEL (reference sequence). The V segment lost 3 bases and the J segment 6 bases; nucleotides outside the gene matches: 8. There are 14 residues in the CDR3. CDR3 sequence: CASSHSREKPEQYF. In DNA, the CDR3 is TGTGCCAGCAGCCATTCGCGGGAGAAGCCCGAGCAGTACTTC.

This chain uses TRBV28 with TRBJ1-1, with D perhaps TRBD1 (5 bases). The V end was cut by 6 bases, the J end by 3 bases, with 8 bases between. CDR1 is MDHEN, CDR2 SYDVKM, per germline. This CDR3 is 12 amino acids long. CDR3 DNA sequence: TGTGCCAGCAGAATAGGGGACACTGAAGCTTTCTTT. Translated: CASRIGDTEAFF.

The V and J genes are TRBV19 and TRBJ1-2, with TRBD1 identical over 8 bases. From germline, CDR1 is LNHDA and CDR2 SQIVND (reference sequence). V lost 4 bases to trimming and J lost 8 bases; unmatched junction nucleotides: 9. This CDR3 spans 14 amino acids. The CDR3 sequence: CASSRTDRGHGYTF. In nucleotides, the CDR3 is TGTGCCAGTAGTAGAACCGACAGGGGTCACGGCTACACCTTC.

The V call is TRBV5-1, the J call TRBJ2-1, with 13 bases aligning to TRBD2. The junction had 4 bases not matched to a gene; V was cut back by 1 base and J by 9 bases. This CDR3 is 15 amino acids long. CDR1 SGHRS and CDR2 YFSETQ come from the germline V gene. CDR3 in amino acids: CASSLQLAGGTEQFF. The DNA of the CDR3 is TGCGCCAGCAGCTTGCAACTAGCGGGGGGGACTGAGCAGTTCTTC. Full variable domain (rest looked up from reference TRBV5-1 and TRBJ2-1): KAGVTQTPRYLIKTRGQQVTLSCSPISGHRSVSWYQQTPGQGLQFLFEYFSETQRNKGNFPGRFSGRQFSNSRSEMNVSTLELGDSALYLCASSLQLAGGTEQFFGPGTRLTVL.

V is TRBV6-1 and J is TRBJ2-7, with 7 bases fitting TRBD1. V was clipped by 5 bases and J by 5 bases; unmatched bases: 9. The CDR3 length is 14 residues. Germline V gene data show CDR1 as MNHNS and CDR2 as SASEGT. CDR3 DNA sequence: TGTGCCAGCAGTCCACGGACAGGAAGGGACGAGCAGTACTTC. Residues: CASSPRTGRDEQYF.

V is TRBV4-1 and J is TRBJ2-7; 7 nucleotides match TRBD1. Trimming took 4 bases from V and 2 from J; bases not matched to a gene: 8. Germline CDR1 MGHRA, CDR2 YSYEKL. The CDR3 length is 15 residues. The CDR3, as DNA: TGCGCCAGCAGCCTAATCGGGACAGTCCCCTACGAGCAGTACTTC. Translated, it gives CASSLIGTVPYEQYF.

This chain uses TRBV4-1 with TRBJ2-1; possible D gene TRBD2, 5 bases. Trimming removed 3 bases at V and 3 bases at J, with 15 bases between. The germline V gene encodes CDR1 MGHRA and CDR2 YSYEKL. The CDR3 has 16 residues. CDR3 residues: CASSQASLVVYNEQFF. The CDR3 DNA sequence: TGCGCCAGCAGCCAGGCTAGCTTGGTAGTCTACAATGAGCAGTTCTTC.